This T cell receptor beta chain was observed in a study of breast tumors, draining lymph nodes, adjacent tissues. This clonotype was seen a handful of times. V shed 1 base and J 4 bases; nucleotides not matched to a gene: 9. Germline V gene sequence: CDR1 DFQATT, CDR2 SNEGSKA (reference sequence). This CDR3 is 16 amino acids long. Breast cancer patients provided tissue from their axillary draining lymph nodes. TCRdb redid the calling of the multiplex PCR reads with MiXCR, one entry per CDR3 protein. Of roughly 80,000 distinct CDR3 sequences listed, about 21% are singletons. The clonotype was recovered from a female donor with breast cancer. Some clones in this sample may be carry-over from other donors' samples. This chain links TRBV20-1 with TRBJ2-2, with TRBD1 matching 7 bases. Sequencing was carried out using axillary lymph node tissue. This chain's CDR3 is CSARAADRSATGELFF. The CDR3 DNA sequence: TGCAGTGCTAGAGCCGCGGACAGGTCGGCCACCGGGGAGCTGTTTTTT.